This T cell receptor (beta chain) was retrieved from a study of blood T cell repertoires in COVID-19. In the study overall: Whether acute or convalescent, the COVID-19 samples came from the United States, Italy and Spain. PBMCs, B-cell-depleted T cells, or T cells provided the cDNA or gDNA that made up the material.

TCRdb's copy holds only in-frame clones and misses some; the assay was immunoSEQ multiplex PCR. This table holds about 100,000 clones, about 89% found once. The V and J ends lost 3 bases and 2 bases respectively, with 18 bases between them. The CDR3 is made up of 16 amino acids. Germline V CDR1 and CDR2: SGHRS, YFSETQ. V is TRBV5-1 and J is TRBJ2-7; a possible D gene is TRBD2 (6 bases). The TCR sequence derives from a woman aged 30 to 39 with acute or convalescent COVID-19. The sample taken for sequencing was peripheral blood. Here the CDR3 reads CASSSRLGGETYEQYF. The CDR3 DNA is TGCGCCAGCAGCTCTAGGCTCGGGGGAGAAACCTACGAGCAGTACTTC.